The T cell receptor beta chain described here comes from a study of technical replicates of blood from a few donors. TCRdb's table, derived via immunoSEQ multiplex PCR, lists solely in-frame clones and lacks some. The data show over 50,000 clones, 92% seen once. Germline V CDR1 and CDR2: SGHNT, YYREEE (reference sequence). There are 14 residues in the CDR3. J gave up 4 bases and V 4 bases, and 5 bases lay outside the gene matches. This clonotype was sampled from a human donor in good health. Some clones in this sample may be carry-over from other donors' samples. The chain uses TRBV5-4 and TRBJ2-1; 7 bases map to TRBD2. The specimen sequenced was PBMCs. The CDR3 bases are TGTGCCAGCAGCCCCAGAGCGGGGTACAATGAGCAGTTCTTC. Amino acids: CASSPRAGYNEQFF.